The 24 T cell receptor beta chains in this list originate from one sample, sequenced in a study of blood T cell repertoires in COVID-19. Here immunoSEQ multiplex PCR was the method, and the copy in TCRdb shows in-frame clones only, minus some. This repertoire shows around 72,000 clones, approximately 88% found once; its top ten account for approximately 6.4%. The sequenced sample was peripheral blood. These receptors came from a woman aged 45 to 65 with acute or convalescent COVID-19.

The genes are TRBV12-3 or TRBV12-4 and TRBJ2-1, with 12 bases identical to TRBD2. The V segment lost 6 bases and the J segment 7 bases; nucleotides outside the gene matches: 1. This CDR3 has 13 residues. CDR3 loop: CASRLAGGNEQFF. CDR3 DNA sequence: TGTGCCAGCAGACTAGCGGGGGGTAATGAGCAGTTCTTC.

CDR3 nucleotide sequence: TGTGCCAGCAGAAGACAGCTCAATCAGCCCCAGCATTTT. Its translation: CASRRQLNQPQHF. The chain links TRBV6-5 to TRBJ1-5, with D tentatively TRBD1 (5 bases). Germline V gene data show CDR1 as MNHEY and CDR2 as SVGAGI. CDR3 length: 13 residues. V was shortened by 6 bases and J by 3 bases, with 9 bases between the two germline ends.

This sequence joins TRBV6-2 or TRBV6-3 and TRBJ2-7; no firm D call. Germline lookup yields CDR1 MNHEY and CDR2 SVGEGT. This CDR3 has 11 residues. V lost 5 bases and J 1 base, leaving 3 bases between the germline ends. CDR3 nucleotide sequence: TGTGCCAGCAGTCAATCCTACGAGCAGTACTTC. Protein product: CASSQSYEQYF.

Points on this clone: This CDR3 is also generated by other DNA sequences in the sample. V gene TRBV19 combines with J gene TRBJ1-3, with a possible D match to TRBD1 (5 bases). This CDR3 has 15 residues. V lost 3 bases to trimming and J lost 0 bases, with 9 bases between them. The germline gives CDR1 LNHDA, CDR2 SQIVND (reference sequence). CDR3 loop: CASSIGDSSGNTIYF. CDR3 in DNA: TGTGCCAGTAGTATTGGCGACAGCTCTGGAAACACCATATATTTT.

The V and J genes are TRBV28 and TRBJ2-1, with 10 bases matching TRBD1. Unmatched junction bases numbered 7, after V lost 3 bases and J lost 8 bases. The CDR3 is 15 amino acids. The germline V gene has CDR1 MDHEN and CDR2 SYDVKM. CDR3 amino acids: CASSFRDRGIDEQFF. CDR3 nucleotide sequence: TGTGCCAGCAGTTTTAGGGACAGGGGTATCGATGAGCAGTTCTTC.

CDR3 sequence reads: CASSAYRGREETQYF. The CDR3 nucleotides read TGTGCCAGTAGTGCCTACAGGGGGCGCGAAGAGACCCAGTACTTC. The rearrangement uses TRBV19 and TRBJ2-5; the match to TRBD1 covers 9 bases. V dropped 5 bases and J dropped 3; count of bases not matched to a gene: 7. Germline V gives CDR1 LNHDA, CDR2 SQIVND (reference sequence). The CDR3 is 15 amino acids.

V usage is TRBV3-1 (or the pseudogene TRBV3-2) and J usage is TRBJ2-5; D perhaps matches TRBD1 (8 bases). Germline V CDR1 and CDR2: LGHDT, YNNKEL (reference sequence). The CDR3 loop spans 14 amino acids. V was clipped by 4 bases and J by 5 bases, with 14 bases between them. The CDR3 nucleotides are TGTGCCAGCAGCCGAGCACAGGGGGGGGAGACCCAGTACTTC. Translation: CASSRAQGGETQYF.

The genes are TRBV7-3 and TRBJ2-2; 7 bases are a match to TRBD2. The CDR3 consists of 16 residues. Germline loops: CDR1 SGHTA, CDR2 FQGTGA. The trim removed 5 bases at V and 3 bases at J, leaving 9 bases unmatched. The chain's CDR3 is CASSPQASGYTGELFF. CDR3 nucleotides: TGTGCCAGCAGCCCACAGGCTAGCGGATACACCGGGGAGCTGTTTTTT.

CDR3: CASSFVGAPNTDTQYF. The CDR3 bases are TGTGCCAGCAGCTTCGTAGGGGCCCCAAACACAGATACGCAGTATTTT. This chain connects TRBV7-3 to TRBJ2-3, with a tentative D call TRBD1 (5 bases). The CDR3 loop spans 16 amino acids. Trimming removed 3 bases from V and 2 bases from J, with 15 bases in between. The germline V gene has CDR1 SGHTA and CDR2 FQGTGA.

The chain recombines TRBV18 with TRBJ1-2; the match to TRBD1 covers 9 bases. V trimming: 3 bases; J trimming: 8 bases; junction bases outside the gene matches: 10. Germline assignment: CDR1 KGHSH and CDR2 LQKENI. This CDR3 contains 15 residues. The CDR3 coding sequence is TGTGCCAGCTCACCCCCGATGGGACAGGGAGGAGGCTACACCTTC. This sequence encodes CASSPPMGQGGGYTF.

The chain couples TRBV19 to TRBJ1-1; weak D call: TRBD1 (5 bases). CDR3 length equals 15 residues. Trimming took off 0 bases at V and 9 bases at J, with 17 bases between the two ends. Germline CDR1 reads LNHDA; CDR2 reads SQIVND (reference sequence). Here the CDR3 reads CASSIDKSATVQAFF. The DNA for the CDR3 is TGTGCCAGTAGTATAGATAAATCGGCGACAGTACAAGCTTTCTTT.

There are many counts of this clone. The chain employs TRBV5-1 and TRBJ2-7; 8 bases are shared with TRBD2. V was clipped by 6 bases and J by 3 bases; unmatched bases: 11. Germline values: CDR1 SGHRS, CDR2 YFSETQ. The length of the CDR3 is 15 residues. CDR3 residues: CASTFGGLGYYEQYF. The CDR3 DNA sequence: TGCGCCAGCACCTTTGGGGGACTAGGTTACTACGAGCAGTACTTC.

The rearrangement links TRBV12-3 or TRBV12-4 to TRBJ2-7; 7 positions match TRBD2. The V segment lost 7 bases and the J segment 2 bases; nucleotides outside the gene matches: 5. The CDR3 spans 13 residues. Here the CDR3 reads CASTIGRAYEQYF. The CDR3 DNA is TGTGCCAGCACAATAGGGAGGGCCTACGAGCAGTACTTC.

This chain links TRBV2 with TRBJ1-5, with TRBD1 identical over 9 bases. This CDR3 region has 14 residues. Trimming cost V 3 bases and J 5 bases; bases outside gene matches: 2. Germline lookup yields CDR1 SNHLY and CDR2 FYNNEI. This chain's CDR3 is CASSEGQGYQPQHF. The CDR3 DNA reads TGTGCCAGCAGTGAGGGACAGGGTTATCAGCCCCAGCATTTT. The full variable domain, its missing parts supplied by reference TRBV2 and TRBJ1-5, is EPEVTQTPSHQVTQMGQEVILRCVPISNHLYFYWYRQILGQKVEFLVSFYNNEISEKSEIFDDQFSVERPDGSNFTLKIRSTKLEDSAMYFCASSEGQGYQPQHFGDGTRLSIL.

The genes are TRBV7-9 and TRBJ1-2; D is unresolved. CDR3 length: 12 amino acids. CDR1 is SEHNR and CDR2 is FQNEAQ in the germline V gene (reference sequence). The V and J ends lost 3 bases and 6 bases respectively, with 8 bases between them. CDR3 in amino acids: CASSFTENGYTF. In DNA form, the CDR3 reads TGTGCCAGCAGCTTTACAGAGAATGGCTACACCTTC.

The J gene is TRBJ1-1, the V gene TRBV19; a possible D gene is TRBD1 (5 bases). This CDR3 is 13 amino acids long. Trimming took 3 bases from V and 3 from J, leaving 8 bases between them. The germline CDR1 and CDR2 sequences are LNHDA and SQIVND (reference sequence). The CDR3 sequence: CASSIRDYTEAFF. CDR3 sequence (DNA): TGTGCCAGTAGTATTCGGGACTACACTGAAGCTTTCTTT.

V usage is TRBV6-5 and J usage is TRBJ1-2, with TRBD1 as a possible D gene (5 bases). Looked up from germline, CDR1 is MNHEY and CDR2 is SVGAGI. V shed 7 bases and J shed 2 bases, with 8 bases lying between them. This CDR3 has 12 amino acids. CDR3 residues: CASTGENYGYTF. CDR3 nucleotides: TGTGCCAGCACGGGGGAGAACTATGGCTACACCTTC.

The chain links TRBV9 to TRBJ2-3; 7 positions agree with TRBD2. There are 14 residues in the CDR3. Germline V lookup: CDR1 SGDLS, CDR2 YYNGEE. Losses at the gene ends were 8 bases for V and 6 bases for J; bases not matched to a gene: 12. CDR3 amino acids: CASKGTTHSDTQYF. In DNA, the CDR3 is TGTGCCAGTAAGGGGACTACCCATTCGGATACGCAGTATTTT.

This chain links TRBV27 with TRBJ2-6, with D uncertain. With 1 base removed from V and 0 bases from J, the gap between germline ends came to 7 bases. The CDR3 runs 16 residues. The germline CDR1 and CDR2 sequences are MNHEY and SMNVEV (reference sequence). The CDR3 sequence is CASSLYIASGANVLTF. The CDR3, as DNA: TGTGCCAGCAGTTTATACATAGCCTCTGGGGCCAACGTCCTGACTTTC.

CDR3 loop: CASSLAAGGMGGYTF. CDR3 nucleotides: TGTGCCAGCAGCTTAGCGGCAGGGGGCATGGGTGGCTACACCTTC. This chain links TRBV7-2 with TRBJ1-2; TRBD1 matches 8 bases. Germline lookup yields CDR1 SGHTA and CDR2 FQGNSA. This CDR3 spans 15 amino acids. V lost 0 bases to trimming and J lost 7 bases; unmatched junction nucleotides: 7.

CDR3 nucleotide sequence: TGTGCCAGCAGCTCCGGGACAGGGGACCATGGCTACACCTTC. Translating gives CASSSGTGDHGYTF. The rearrangement uses TRBV5-4 and TRBJ1-2; 10 bases are shared with TRBD1. CDR3 length equals 14 residues. Germline V CDR1 and CDR2: SGHNT, YYREEE (reference sequence). V dropped 3 bases and J dropped 6; count of bases not matched to a gene: 5.

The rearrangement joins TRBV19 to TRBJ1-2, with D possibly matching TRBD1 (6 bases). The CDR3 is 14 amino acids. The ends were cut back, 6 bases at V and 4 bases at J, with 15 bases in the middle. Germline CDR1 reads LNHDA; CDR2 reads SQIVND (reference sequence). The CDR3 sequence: CASSPAGGAYGYTF. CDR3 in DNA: TGTGCCAGTAGCCCGGCGGGGGGCGCCTATGGCTACACCTTC.

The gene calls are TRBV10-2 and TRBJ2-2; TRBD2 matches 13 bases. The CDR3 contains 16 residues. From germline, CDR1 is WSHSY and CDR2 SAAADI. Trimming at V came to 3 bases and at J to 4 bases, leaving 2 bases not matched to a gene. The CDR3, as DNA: TGCGCCAGCAGTGATACTAGCGGGAGGGGCACCGGGGAGCTGTTTTTT. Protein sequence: CASSDTSGRGTGELFF.

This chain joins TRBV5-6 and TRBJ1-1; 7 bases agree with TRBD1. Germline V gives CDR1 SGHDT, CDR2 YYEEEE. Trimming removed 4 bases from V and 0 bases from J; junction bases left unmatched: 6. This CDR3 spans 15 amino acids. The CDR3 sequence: CASSDRGQLNTEAFF. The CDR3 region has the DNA TGTGCCAGCAGCGACCGGGGACAGTTGAACACTGAAGCTTTCTTT.